The 28 T cell receptor beta chains presented below share a single source sample, sequenced in a study of T-cell memory formation after mild COVID-19. TCRdb called the 5' RACE reads again in MiXCR, with one record for every CDR3 protein. The top ten hold about 13% of the sample, which has hundreds of thousands of distinct CDR3 sequences, 25% to 30% seen once. The source material was PBMCs or a T cell subset sorted from them (not recorded which). The receptor source for this set is an adult woman who had mild COVID-19 (a few samples of this study predate the infection). Cell type and time point are not known.

This clonotype showed up just a few times. The chain combines TRBV15 with TRBJ2-1, with a possible D match to TRBD1 (6 bases). CDR3 length: 14 amino acids. Looked up from germline, CDR1 is LNHNV and CDR2 is YYDKDF (reference sequence). V was shortened by 0 bases and J by 4 bases, with 7 bases between the two germline ends. DNA for the CDR3: TGTGCCACCAGCAGAGAAACAGGGTACAATGAGCAGTTCTTC. It translates to CATSRETGYNEQFF. Full variable domain (rest looked up from reference TRBV15 and TRBJ2-1): DAMVIQNPRYQVTQFGKPVTLSCSQTLNHNVMYWYQQKSSQAPKLLFHYYDKDFNNEADTPDNFQSRRPNTSFCFLDIRSPGLGDTAMYLCATSRETGYNEQFFGPGTRLTVL.

This rearrangement joins TRBV19 to TRBJ1-3, with 7 positions matching TRBD1. This CDR3 comprises 16 residues. V lost 4 bases, J lost 1 base, and 7 bases stayed unmatched. CDR1 LNHDA and CDR2 SQIVND come from the germline V gene (reference sequence). The CDR3 DNA is TGTGCCAGTAGTAGAAGCCGACAGGGATCTGGAAACACCATATATTTT. The encoded protein is CASSRSRQGSGNTIYF.

This clonotype has a single count. The genes are TRBV6-1 and TRBJ2-5; D gene uncertain. This CDR3 is 16 amino acids long. Germline V gene data show CDR1 as MNHNS and CDR2 as SASEGT. With 6 bases removed from V and 2 bases from J, the gap between germline ends came to 19 bases. Written as DNA, the CDR3 is TGTGCCAGCAGCCTCCTGATTCGGCAGGTACAAGAGACCCAGTACTTC. Its protein product is CASSLLIRQVQETQYF.

V gene TRBV30 combines with J gene TRBJ1-2; D gene uncertain. Trimming took off 0 bases at V and 8 bases at J, with 7 bases between the two ends. The germline gives CDR1 GTSNPN, CDR2 SVGIG (reference sequence). The CDR3 sequence is 11 residues long. The CDR3 sequence: CAWSVSMGYTF. The CDR3 coding sequence is TGTGCCTGGAGTGTTTCGATGGGCTACACCTTC.

The chain uses TRBV12-3 or TRBV12-4 and TRBJ1-5; no clear D gene. Deletions cut 0 bases from V and 1 base from J, with 10 bases between. The CDR3 totals 16 residues. CDR3 nucleotide sequence: TGTGCCAGCAGTTTAGCGGGTGGGCGGAGCAATCAGCCCCAGCATTTT. Amino acid sequence: CASSLAGGRSNQPQHF.

The chain couples TRBV7-2 to TRBJ1-1; D call uncertain. This CDR3 is 13 amino acids long. With 5 bases removed from V and 3 bases from J, the gap between germline ends came to 10 bases. The germline V gene has CDR1 SGHTA and CDR2 FQGNSA. CDR3 protein: CASSPLGYTEAFF. The CDR3 DNA reads TGTGCCAGCAGCCCCCTGGGTTACACTGAAGCTTTCTTT.

This clonotype is termed medium-sized. CDR3 sequence reads: CASSLAEGGPTYEQYF. As DNA, the CDR3 is TGTGCCAGCAGCTTAGCGGAGGGCGGTCCAACCTACGAGCAGTACTTC. This chain links TRBV7-8 with TRBJ2-7; D may be TRBD2 (6 bases). In germline, CDR1 is SGHVS, CDR2 FQNEAQ. CDR3 length: 16 residues. Deletions cut 0 bases from V and 2 bases from J, with 14 bases between.

The rearrangement links TRBV24-1 to TRBJ2-1; tentatively, D is TRBD2 (6 bases). The CDR3 runs to 15 residues. The V gene lost 3 bases and the J gene lost 0 bases, with 8 bases spanning the gap. From germline, CDR1 is KGHDR and CDR2 SFDVKD. The CDR3 region has the DNA TGTGCCACCAGTGATCGGGGGAGCTCCTACAATGAGCAGTTCTTC. Amino acids: CATSDRGSSYNEQFF.

The chain uses TRBV5-1 and TRBJ1-1; D uncertain. Germline V gene sequence: CDR1 SGHRS, CDR2 YFSETQ. Trimming took 0 bases from V and 1 from J, leaving 10 bases between them. The CDR3 extends over 15 amino acids. This CDR3 reads CASSLERVANTEAFF. The CDR3 region has the DNA TGCGCCAGCAGCTTGGAACGGGTCGCGAACACTGAAGCTTTCTTT.

This chain uses TRBV7-2 with TRBJ1-1; D perhaps matches TRBD1 (6 bases). The germline gives CDR1 SGHTA, CDR2 FQGNSA. The V and J ends lost 1 base and 0 bases respectively, with 9 bases between them. This CDR3 contains 15 residues. Here the CDR3 DNA reads TGTGCCAGCAGCTTAGACACAGGGATGAACACTGAAGCTTTCTTT. This encodes CASSLDTGMNTEAFF.

This chain links TRBV27 with TRBJ2-1, with a possible D match to TRBD1 (6 bases). Per germline, CDR1 MNHEY and CDR2 SMNVEV (reference sequence). The CDR3 consists of 13 residues. The V and J ends lost 5 bases and 8 bases respectively, with 13 bases between them. CDR3 bases: TGTGCCAGCAGTCCCCGACAGGCCCATGAGCAGTTCTTC. It yields the protein CASSPRQAHEQFF.

The chain has TRBV28 and TRBJ1-2; D gene unclear. V lost 1 base and J 0 bases, leaving 12 bases between the germline ends. CDR3 length equals 16 residues. Germline CDR1 reads MDHEN; CDR2 reads SYDVKM. The CDR3 nucleotides are TGTGCCAGCAGTTTATTATACCGAAAAGCTAACTATGGCTACACCTTC. Protein product: CASSLLYRKANYGYTF.

This chain links TRBV29-1 with TRBJ2-1, with 12 bases that match TRBD2. V dropped 3 bases and J dropped 7; count of bases not matched to a gene: 4. Per the germline V gene, CDR1 is SQVTM and CDR2 is ANQGSEA. CDR3 length equals 14 residues. The chain's CDR3 is CSVDVGLAGNEQFF. The CDR3 bases are TGCAGCGTTGATGTTGGACTAGCGGGAAATGAGCAGTTCTTC.

This clonotype showed up just a few times. The chain couples TRBV12-3 or TRBV12-4 to TRBJ2-4, with TRBD2 matching over 7 bases. The CDR3 sequence is 15 residues long. Trimming removed 6 bases from V and 3 bases from J; junction bases left unmatched: 8. The DNA of the CDR3 is TGTGCCAGCAGCGACACCGCTAGCGGCAAAAACATTCAGTACTTC. Protein product: CASSDTASGKNIQYF.

This chain joins TRBV28 and TRBJ2-7; D possibly uses TRBD1 or TRBD2 (6 bases each). Germline V gene data show CDR1 as MDHEN and CDR2 as SYDVKM. The V gene lost 4 bases and the J gene lost 4 bases, with 23 bases spanning the gap. The CDR3 spans 17 residues. DNA for the CDR3: TGTGCCAGCAGTTCTCCTCTCCGGGGGCTTGTCGATTACGAGCAGTACTTC. Residues: CASSSPLRGLVDYEQYF.

The V call is TRBV14, the J call TRBJ2-5, with 11 bases lining up with TRBD2. The CDR3 is 17 residues long. CDR1 and CDR2 (germline): SGHDN, FVKESK. The J segment lost 1 base and the V segment lost 4 bases, leaving 8 bases of the junction unmatched. Here the CDR3 reads CASSPIAGGGTQETQYF. The CDR3 DNA reads as TGTGCCAGCAGCCCAATAGCGGGAGGGGGAACCCAAGAGACCCAGTACTTC.

This chain links TRBV12-3 or TRBV12-4 with TRBJ2-1, with D possibly being TRBD2 (6 bases). Trimming removed 5 bases from V and 0 bases from J, with 14 bases in between. CDR3 length equals 16 residues. CDR3 nucleotide sequence: TGTGCCAGCAGTGCCCCAGCGCGGGGCTCCTACAATGAGCAGTTCTTC. This encodes CASSAPARGSYNEQFF.

This clonotype has just a few counts. The chain has TRBV20-1 and TRBJ1-4, with D uncertain. Trimming removed 0 bases at V and 4 bases at J, with 12 bases between. Looked up from germline, CDR1 is DFQATT and CDR2 is SNEGSKA (reference sequence). This CDR3 has 15 amino acids. CDR3 sequence (DNA): TGCAGTGCTAGAGATCCAGGTTCGGGTAATGAAAAACTGTTTTTT. As protein: CSARDPGSGNEKLFF.

This chain joins TRBV7-3 and TRBJ2-1; 7 nucleotides agree with TRBD1. The CDR3 runs to 16 residues. Germline CDR1 is SGHTA and CDR2 is FQGTGA. The V gene end was trimmed by 5 bases and the J gene end by 2 bases; junction bases not matched to a gene: 9. CDR3 sequence reads: CASSLITGDPYNEQFF. The CDR3 DNA is TGTGCCAGCAGCCTAATCACAGGGGACCCCTACAATGAGCAGTTCTTC.

The V call is TRBV7-2, the J call TRBJ2-1; 12 positions agree with TRBD2. This CDR3 has 16 residues. Germline lookup yields CDR1 SGHTA and CDR2 FQGNSA. Germline trimming cut 5 bases from V and 5 bases from J; bases unmatched to any gene: 7. The DNA of the CDR3 is TGTGCCAGCAGCGCGTACGGGACTAGCGGGCACAATGAGCAGTTCTTC. Translated: CASSAYGTSGHNEQFF.

The chain uses TRBV7-9 and TRBJ2-7; TRBD1 agrees at 7 bases. Germline V gene data show CDR1 as SEHNR and CDR2 as FQNEAQ (reference sequence). The CDR3 runs to 14 residues. V gave up 6 bases and J gave up 4 bases; unmatched junction bases: 9. The CDR3 loop is CASSLGTVQYEQYF. The CDR3 DNA sequence: TGTGCCAGCAGTCTTGGGACAGTTCAGTACGAGCAGTACTTC.

V gene TRBV27 combines with J gene TRBJ1-1; 7 positions match TRBD1. Germline CDR1 is MNHEY and CDR2 is SMNVEV (reference sequence). V shed 6 bases and J 4 bases; nucleotides not matched to a gene: 5. This CDR3 has 13 residues. The CDR3 here is CASRQGGPTEAFF. In nucleotides, the CDR3 is TGTGCCAGCAGGCAGGGGGGACCCACTGAAGCTTTCTTT.

The chain carries TRBV20-1 and TRBJ1-2; D is uncertain. The length of the CDR3 is 11 residues. V shed 4 bases and J shed 6 bases, with 9 bases lying between them. Per the germline V gene, CDR1 is DFQATT and CDR2 is SNEGSKA (reference sequence). In DNA form, the CDR3 reads TGCAGTGCTATTGTCCTGGATGGCTACACCTTC. Its protein product is CSAIVLDGYTF.

A few counts support this clonotype. The chain joins TRBV20-1 to TRBJ2-1; D may be TRBD1 or TRBD2 (5 bases each). Germline lookup yields CDR1 DFQATT and CDR2 SNEGSKA (reference sequence). The CDR3 length is 12 residues. V dropped 5 bases and J dropped 4 bases, with 9 bases sitting between them. CDR3 DNA sequence: TGCAGTGCTCGGGGCGGGTACAATGAGCAGTTCTTC. It is translated as CSARGGYNEQFF.

The gene calls are TRBV5-1 and TRBJ2-6, with D hard to call. Germline CDR1 and CDR2: SGHRS and YFSETQ. Trimming cost V 4 bases and J 0 bases, with 11 bases left between them. The CDR3 loop spans 16 amino acids. CDR3 sequence: CASSPGSTSGANVLTF. The DNA for the CDR3 is TGCGCCAGCAGCCCCGGGTCCACCTCTGGGGCCAACGTCCTGACTTTC.

This clonotype was observed at least ten times. V usage is TRBV9 and J usage is TRBJ2-7, with 7 bases fitting TRBD2. V lost 2 bases, J lost 0 bases, and 8 bases stayed unmatched. Germline V lookup: CDR1 SGDLS, CDR2 YYNGEE. This CDR3 is 16 amino acids long. The CDR3 spells CASSVPSGKSSYEQYF. CDR3 nucleotide sequence: TGTGCCAGCAGCGTGCCTAGCGGTAAAAGCTCCTACGAGCAGTACTTC.

The rearrangement uses TRBV7-3 and TRBJ2-3; TRBD2 matches 7 bases. Germline V CDR1 and CDR2: SGHTA, FQGTGA. The CDR3 has 15 residues. V was pared by 5 bases and J by 0 bases, with 5 bases of the junction left unmatched. The CDR3 loop is CASSISSGSTDTQYF. CDR3 DNA: TGTGCCAGCAGCATATCTAGCGGCAGCACAGATACGCAGTATTTT.

This rearrangement joins TRBV27 to TRBJ2-5; tentative D call: TRBD2 (6 bases). Trimming pared 1 base from V and 4 bases from J, leaving 10 bases between. This CDR3 comprises 14 residues. CDR1 and CDR2 from the germline V gene are MNHEY and SMNVEV (reference sequence). The CDR3 DNA sequence: TGTGCCAGCAGTTTATTTGGAGGGCCAGAGACCCAGTACTTC. Protein sequence: CASSLFGGPETQYF.